A single sample gave rise to the 19 T cell receptor beta chains below, sequenced in a study of blood T cell repertoires in COVID-19 (dated by TCRdb to 2018 to 2021). Libraries were made using the immunoSEQ multiplex PCR assay. TCRdb provides this immuneACCESS table in a form limited to in-frame rearrangements. Some clones are lacking; in checked studies, under half of them reflect an unresolved V gene, and why the rest are absent is not known. Here the sample has under 200,000 clones; about 90% occur a single time. Of the sample, roughly 7% is held by the ten largest clones. Sequencing was performed on PBMCs or T cells enriched from blood (not recorded which). These receptors were taken from a woman in her fifties or sixties who had recovered from COVID-19.

The chain combines TRBV19 with TRBJ2-3, with 12 bases aligning to TRBD2. In germline, CDR1 is LNHDA, CDR2 SQIVND (reference sequence). The V and J ends lost 0 bases and 2 bases, in that order; junction bases with no gene match: 9. This CDR3 region has 19 residues. The DNA of the CDR3 is TGTGCCAGTAGTATAGAGACTAGCGGGGGACTAACTTTCACAGATACGCAGTATTTT. This encodes CASSIETSGGLTFTDTQYF.

The rearrangement joins TRBV19 to TRBJ2-1; D might be TRBD2 (6 bases). Germline V gene data show CDR1 as LNHDA and CDR2 as SQIVND (reference sequence). This CDR3 comprises 18 residues. The V end lost 5 bases, the J end lost 0 bases, and 20 bases lay between the germline ends. The CDR3 nucleotides are TGTGCCAGTAGTTCTGAACCCAAGCGGGCCCCCTCCTACAATGAGCAGTTCTTC. Protein product: CASSSEPKRAPSYNEQFF.

V is TRBV3-1 (or the pseudogene TRBV3-2) and J is TRBJ2-7; 7 nucleotides match TRBD1. The CDR3 contains 14 residues. CDR1 LGHDT and CDR2 YNNKEL come from the germline V gene (reference sequence). The J segment lost 3 bases and the V segment lost 5 bases, leaving 7 bases of the junction unmatched. In nucleotides, the CDR3 is TGTGCCAGCAGCTCATGGGACAGCCACTACGAGCAGTACTTC. It yields the protein CASSSWDSHYEQYF.

The chain links TRBV24-1 to TRBJ2-2; TRBD1 aligns across 7 bases. The CDR3 is 16 amino acids. Germline CDR1 is KGHDR and CDR2 is SFDVKD. The V gene end was trimmed by 2 bases and the J gene end by 2 bases; junction bases not matched to a gene: 4. CDR3 sequence (DNA): TGTGCCACCAGTGATTGGACAGGTACTAACACCGGGGAGCTGTTTTTT. It codes for CATSDWTGTNTGELFF.

The chain uses TRBV12-3 or TRBV12-4 and TRBJ1-5; D is perhaps TRBD1 (6 bases). Trimming removed 7 bases at V and 7 bases at J, with 14 bases between. The CDR3 has 13 amino acids. The CDR3 is CASTRGGAQPQHF. CDR3 DNA: TGTGCCAGCACAAGGGGGGGCGCGCAGCCCCAGCATTTT.

The gene calls are TRBV28 and TRBJ1-1; D is undetermined. The CDR3 runs to 13 residues. V was cut by 2 bases and J by 10 bases, with 14 bases left in between. Germline V gene data show CDR1 as MDHEN and CDR2 as SYDVKM. This CDR3 reads CASSLEFESRAFF. DNA for the CDR3: TGTGCCAGCAGTTTAGAGTTTGAGTCTAGAGCTTTCTTT.

V gene TRBV11-3 combines with J gene TRBJ1-1; the D gene is possibly TRBD1 (5 bases). In germline, CDR1 is SGHNT, CDR2 YENEEA. The CDR3 runs 13 residues. V dropped 4 bases and J dropped 3 bases, with 9 bases sitting between them. CDR3 protein: CASSYQGHTEAFF. CDR3 nucleotides: TGTGCCAGCAGCTATCAGGGTCACACTGAAGCTTTCTTT.

The chain joins TRBV28 to TRBJ2-5; D is perhaps TRBD2 (7 bases). This CDR3 is 17 amino acids long. V dropped 5 bases and J dropped 1 base, with 20 bases sitting between them. Germline CDR1 and CDR2: MDHEN and SYDVKM. The CDR3 here is CASSLPGGGRLQETQYF. CDR3 sequence (DNA): TGTGCCAGCAGTCTGCCTGGGGGGGGGCGTCTCCAAGAGACCCAGTACTTC.

The V and J genes are TRBV9 and TRBJ2-3; D remains ambiguous. Trimming removed 0 bases at V and 2 bases at J, with 4 bases between. CDR1 and CDR2 from the germline V gene are SGDLS and YYNGEE. The CDR3 has 13 residues. CDR3 nucleotides: TGTGCCAGCAGCGTAGTTCACACAGATACGCAGTATTTT. It translates to CASSVVHTDTQYF.

This clone was recorded only once. This sequence joins TRBV5-1 and TRBJ1-1, with D hard to call. Germline values: CDR1 SGHRS, CDR2 YFSETQ. Between the trimmed V and J ends, which lost 5 bases and 7 bases, there was a span of 15 bases. The CDR3 contains 13 residues. The CDR3 nucleotides read TGCGCCAGCAGGCCGGAGGTCAGGATTGAAGCTTTCTTT. Translated: CASRPEVRIEAFF.

The chain couples TRBV25-1 to TRBJ1-1; D gene uncertain. The germline V gene encodes CDR1 MGHDK and CDR2 SYGVNS. The CDR3 contains 15 residues. The ends were cut back, 3 bases at V and 1 base at J, with 12 bases in the middle. Written as DNA, the CDR3 is TGTGCCAGCAGTGAGTTAGGGCTAGCGAACACTGAAGCTTTCTTT. Its protein product is CASSELGLANTEAFF.

The J gene is TRBJ1-2, the V gene TRBV30; D is ambiguous. V shed 5 bases and J shed 3 bases, with 13 bases lying between them. In germline, CDR1 is GTSNPN, CDR2 SVGIG (reference sequence). This CDR3 has 13 amino acids. CDR3 protein: CAWGNQDYYGYTF. The CDR3 DNA sequence: TGTGCCTGGGGGAACCAGGATTACTATGGCTACACCTTC. Full variable domain (outside the CDR3, taken from reference TRBV30 and TRBJ1-2): SQTIHQWPATLVQPVGSPLSLECTVEGTSNPNLYWYRQAAGRGLQLLFYSVGIGQISSEVPQNLSASRPQDRQFILSSKKLLLSDSGFYLCAWGNQDYYGYTFGSGTRLTVV.

The chain has TRBV5-6 and TRBJ2-4; 8 bases line up with TRBD1. Germline values: CDR1 SGHDT, CDR2 YYEEEE. This CDR3 is 16 amino acids long. J was trimmed by 0 bases and V by 4 bases; bases with no gene match: 6. The CDR3 protein is CASSPGTGLAKNIQYF. In DNA, the CDR3 is TGTGCCAGCAGCCCTGGGACAGGACTAGCCAAAAACATTCAGTACTTC.

This rearrangement joins TRBV4-3 to TRBJ2-3, with 9 bases that match TRBD1. V lost 2 bases, J lost 4 bases, and 7 bases stayed unmatched. This CDR3 has 16 residues. Per germline, CDR1 LGHNA and CDR2 YSLEER. CDR3 in DNA: TGCGCCAGCAGCCAATCCGGGACAGGGACCCCAGATACGCAGTATTTT. Its translation: CASSQSGTGTPDTQYF.

This sequence joins TRBV5-6 and TRBJ1-2; D remains unclear. V shed 4 bases and J shed 4 bases, with 11 bases lying between them. The CDR3 contains 13 residues. The germline V gene encodes CDR1 SGHDT and CDR2 YYEEEE. The CDR3 DNA reads as TGTGCCAGCAGCCTCACCAGCGGCTATGGCTACACCTTC. Its translation is CASSLTSGYGYTF.

The chain is built from TRBV30 and TRBJ2-5; D possibly corresponds to TRBD2 (5 bases). CDR3 length: 12 amino acids. The V gene's germline CDR1 is GTSNPN and CDR2 SVGIG (reference sequence). The germline V and J ends were trimmed by 6 bases and 7 bases, with 15 bases remaining between them. CDR3 DNA sequence: TGTGCCTGCATGCCCGGAGGAGGGACCCAGTACTTC. This sequence encodes CACMPGGGTQYF. The full variable domain, its missing parts supplied by reference TRBV30 and TRBJ2-5, is SQTIHQWPATLVQPVGSPLSLECTVEGTSNPNLYWYRQAAGRGLQLLFYSVGIGQISSEVPQNLSASRPQDRQFILSSKKLLLSDSGFYLCACMPGGGTQYFGPGTRLLVL.

This chain uses TRBV18 with TRBJ2-1; D might be TRBD2 (5 bases). The CDR3 has 13 residues. Trimming took off 0 bases at V and 9 bases at J, with 9 bases between the two ends. Per the germline V gene, CDR1 is KGHSH and CDR2 is LQKENI. CDR3 DNA sequence: TGTGCCAGCTCACCACCTAGCGAACCTGAGCAGTTCTTC. This gives the protein CASSPPSEPEQFF.

The chain recombines TRBV5-1 with TRBJ1-2, with D possibly matching TRBD1 (5 bases). This CDR3 has 13 amino acids. V was shortened by 0 bases and J by 6 bases, with 9 bases between the two germline ends. CDR1 is SGHRS, CDR2 YFSETQ, per germline. Here the CDR3 DNA reads TGCGCCAGCAGCTTGGTGGTGGGGCATGGCTACACCTTC. Amino acid sequence: CASSLVVGHGYTF.

The rearrangement uses TRBV4-2 and TRBJ1-1; 10 nucleotides agree with TRBD1. The germline gives CDR1 LGHNA, CDR2 YNFKEQ. The ends lost 2 bases at V and 5 bases at J; junction bases unmatched: 5. The CDR3 runs 15 residues. The CDR3 nucleotides are TGTGCCAGCAGCCAACGATGGACAGGGGGGACTGAAGCTTTCTTT. It encodes CASSQRWTGGTEAFF.